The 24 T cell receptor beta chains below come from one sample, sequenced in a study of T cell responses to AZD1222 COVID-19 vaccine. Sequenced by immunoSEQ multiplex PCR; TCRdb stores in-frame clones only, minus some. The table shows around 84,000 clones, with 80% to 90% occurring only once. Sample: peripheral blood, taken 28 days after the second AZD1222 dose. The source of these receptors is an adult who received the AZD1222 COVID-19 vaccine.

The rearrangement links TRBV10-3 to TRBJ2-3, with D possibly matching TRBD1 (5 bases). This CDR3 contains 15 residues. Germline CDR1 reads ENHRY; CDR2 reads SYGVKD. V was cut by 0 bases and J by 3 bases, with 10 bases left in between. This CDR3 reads CAISESGLGTDTQYF. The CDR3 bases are TGTGCCATCAGTGAGTCGGGGCTGGGGACAGATACGCAGTATTTT.

The chain's CDR3 is CASSVARQFTDTQYF. The CDR3 DNA sequence: TGTGCCAGCAGCGTAGCAAGGCAGTTCACAGATACGCAGTATTTT. V gene TRBV9 combines with J gene TRBJ2-3; D ambiguous. The CDR3 length is 15 residues. Trimming left V 0 bases short and J 2 bases short, with 10 bases between. Germline V gene lookup returns CDR1 SGDLS and CDR2 YYNGEE.

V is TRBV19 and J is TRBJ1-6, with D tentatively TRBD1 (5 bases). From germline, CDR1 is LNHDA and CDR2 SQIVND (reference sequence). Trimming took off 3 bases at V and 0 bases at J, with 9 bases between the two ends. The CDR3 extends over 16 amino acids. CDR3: CASSITGSSYNSPLHF. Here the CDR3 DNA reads TGTGCCAGTAGTATTACAGGCAGCTCCTATAATTCACCCCTCCACTTT.

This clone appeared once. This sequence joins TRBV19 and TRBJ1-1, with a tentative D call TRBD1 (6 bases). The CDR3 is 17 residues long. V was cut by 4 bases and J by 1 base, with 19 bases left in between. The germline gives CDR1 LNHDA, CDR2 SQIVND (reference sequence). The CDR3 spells CASSRDTRPVRNTEAFF. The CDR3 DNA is TGTGCCAGTAGTAGGGACACTCGACCTGTAAGGAACACTGAAGCTTTCTTT.

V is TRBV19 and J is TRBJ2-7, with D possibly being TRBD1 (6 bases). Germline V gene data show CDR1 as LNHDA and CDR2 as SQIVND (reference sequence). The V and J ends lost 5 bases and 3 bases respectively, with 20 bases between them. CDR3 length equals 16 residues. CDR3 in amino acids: CASSPRVRGMDYEQYF. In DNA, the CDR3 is TGTGCCAGTAGTCCCCGGGTCAGGGGAATGGACTACGAGCAGTACTTC.

CDR3 bases: TGTGCCAGCAGCTTAGATCTGGGTCAGGACACTGAAGCTTTCTTT. Encoded protein: CASSLDLGQDTEAFF. The chain joins TRBV7-2 to TRBJ1-1, with unresolved D. CDR1 and CDR2 from the germline V gene are SGHTA and FQGNSA. Deletions cut 1 base from V and 3 bases from J, with 12 bases between. This CDR3 has 15 amino acids.

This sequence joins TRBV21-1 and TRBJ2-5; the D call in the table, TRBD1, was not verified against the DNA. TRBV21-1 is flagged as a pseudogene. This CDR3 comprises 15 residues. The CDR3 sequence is CASSKGPRGPETQYF. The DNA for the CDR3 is TGTGCCAGCAGCAAAGGCCCCAGGGGCCCAGAGACCCAGTACTTC.

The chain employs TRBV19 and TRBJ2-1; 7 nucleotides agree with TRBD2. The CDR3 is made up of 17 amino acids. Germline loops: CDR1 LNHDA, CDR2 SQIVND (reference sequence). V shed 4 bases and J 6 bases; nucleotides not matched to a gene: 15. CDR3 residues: CASSTGSGTPSGNEQFF. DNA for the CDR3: TGTGCCAGTAGTACGGGGAGCGGGACCCCCTCGGGCAATGAGCAGTTCTTC.

CDR3 region: CSVSDGNTEAFF. The CDR3 DNA reads TGCAGCGTTTCAGACGGGAACACTGAAGCTTTCTTT. The chain recombines TRBV29-1 with TRBJ1-1, with no clear D. Germline-derived CDR1 and CDR2 are SQVTM and ANQGSEA. The V and J ends lost 5 bases and 1 base respectively, with 8 bases between them. The CDR3 has 12 amino acids.

The CDR3 nucleotides are TGTGCCAGCAGTCCTGCAGGGAGCTCCTATAATTCACCCCTCCACTTT. As protein: CASSPAGSSYNSPLHF. The chain carries TRBV28 and TRBJ1-6, with D possibly TRBD1 on 5 matching bases. This CDR3 spans 16 amino acids. Germline V lookup: CDR1 MDHEN, CDR2 SYDVKM. V was cut by 5 bases and J by 0 bases, with 11 bases left in between.

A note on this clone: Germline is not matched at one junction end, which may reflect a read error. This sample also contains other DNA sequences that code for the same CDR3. The CDR3 reads CASSFFGGLTGEAFF. CDR3 in DNA: TGTGCCAGCAGCTTTTTTGGCGGTTTAACAGGTGAAGCCTTCTTT. The genes are TRBV5-4 and TRBJ1-1; possibly TRBD1 for D (5 bases). This CDR3 has 15 residues. The germline CDR1 and CDR2 sequences are SGHNT and YYREEE (reference sequence).

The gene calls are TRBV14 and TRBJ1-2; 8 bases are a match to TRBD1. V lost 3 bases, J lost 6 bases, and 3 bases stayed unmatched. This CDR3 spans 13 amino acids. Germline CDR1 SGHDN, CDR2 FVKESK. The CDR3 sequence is CASSHYRGDGYTF. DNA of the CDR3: TGTGCCAGCAGCCACTACAGGGGGGATGGCTACACCTTC.

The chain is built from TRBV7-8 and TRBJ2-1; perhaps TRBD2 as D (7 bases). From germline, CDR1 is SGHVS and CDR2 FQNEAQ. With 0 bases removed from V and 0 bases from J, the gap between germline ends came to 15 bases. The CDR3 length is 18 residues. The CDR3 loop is CASSLAAGAGVSYNEQFF. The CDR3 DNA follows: TGTGCCAGCAGCTTAGCCGCAGGGGCGGGGGTCTCCTACAATGAGCAGTTCTTC.

The CDR3 protein is CASMGQSYYGYTF. As DNA, the CDR3 is TGTGCCAGCATGGGACAGTCATACTATGGCTACACCTTC. This rearrangement joins TRBV6-5 to TRBJ1-2, with 7 bases that match TRBD1. Germline V gene data show CDR1 as MNHEY and CDR2 as SVGAGI. This CDR3 contains 13 residues. J lost 3 bases, V lost 7 bases, and 5 bases had no gene match.

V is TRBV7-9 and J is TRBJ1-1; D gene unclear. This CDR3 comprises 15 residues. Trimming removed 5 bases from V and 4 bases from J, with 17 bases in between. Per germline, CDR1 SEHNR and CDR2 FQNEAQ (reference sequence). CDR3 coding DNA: TGTGCCAGCAGCCCGACACGAGCTGGTCGCACTGAAGCTTTCTTT. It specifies CASSPTRAGRTEAFF.

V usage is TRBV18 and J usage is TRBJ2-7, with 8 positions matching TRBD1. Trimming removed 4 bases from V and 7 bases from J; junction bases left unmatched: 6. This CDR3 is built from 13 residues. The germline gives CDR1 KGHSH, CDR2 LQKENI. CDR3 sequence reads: CASSRGQGSEQYF. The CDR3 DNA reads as TGTGCCAGCTCACGTGGACAGGGATCGGAGCAGTACTTC.

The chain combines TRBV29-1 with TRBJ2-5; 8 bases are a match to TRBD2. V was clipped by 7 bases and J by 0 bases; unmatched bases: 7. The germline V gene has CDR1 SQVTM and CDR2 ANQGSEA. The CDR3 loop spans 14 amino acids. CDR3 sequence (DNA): TGCAGCGCTTCTAGCGGGTGGTACCAAGAGACCCAGTACTTC. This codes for CSASSGWYQETQYF.

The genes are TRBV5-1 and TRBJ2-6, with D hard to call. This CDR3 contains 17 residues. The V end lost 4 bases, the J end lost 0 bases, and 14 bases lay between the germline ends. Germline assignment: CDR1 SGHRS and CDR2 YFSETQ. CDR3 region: CASSLGSSYSGANVLTF. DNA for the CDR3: TGCGCCAGCAGCCTAGGGTCATCATACTCTGGGGCCAACGTCCTGACTTTC.

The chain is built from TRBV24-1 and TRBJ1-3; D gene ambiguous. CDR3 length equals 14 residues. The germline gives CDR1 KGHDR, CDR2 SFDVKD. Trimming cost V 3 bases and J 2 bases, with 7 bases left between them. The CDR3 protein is CATSDRGTGNTIYF. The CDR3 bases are TGTGCCACCAGTGATCGCGGAACTGGAAACACCATATATTTT.

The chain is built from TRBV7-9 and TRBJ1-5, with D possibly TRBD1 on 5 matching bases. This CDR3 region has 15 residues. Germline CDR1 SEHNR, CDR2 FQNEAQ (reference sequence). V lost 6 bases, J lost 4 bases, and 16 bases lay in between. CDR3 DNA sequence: TGTGCCAGCAGTTCCGGGACGGGGCAAAATCAGCCCCAGCATTTT. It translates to CASSSGTGQNQPQHF.

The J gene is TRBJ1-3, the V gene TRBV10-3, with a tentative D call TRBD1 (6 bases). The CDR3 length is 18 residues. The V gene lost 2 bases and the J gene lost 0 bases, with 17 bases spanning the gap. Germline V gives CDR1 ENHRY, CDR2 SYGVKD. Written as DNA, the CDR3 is TGTGCCATCAGTGAGGACAGGAGCACCGAGGGCTCTGGAAACACCATATATTTT. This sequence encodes CAISEDRSTEGSGNTIYF.

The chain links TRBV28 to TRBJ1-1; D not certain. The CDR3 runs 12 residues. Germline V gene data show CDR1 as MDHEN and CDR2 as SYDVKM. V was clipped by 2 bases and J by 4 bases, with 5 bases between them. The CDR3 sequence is CASSLGLTEAFF. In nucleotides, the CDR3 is TGTGCCAGCAGTTTAGGGCTCACTGAAGCTTTCTTT.

The CDR3 region is CASSSLTGTTGELFF. The CDR3 DNA reads TGTGCCAGCAGCAGCCTAACAGGGACCACCGGGGAGCTGTTTTTT. The chain carries TRBV6-5 and TRBJ2-2; D might be TRBD1 (6 bases). Germline lookup yields CDR1 MNHEY and CDR2 SVGAGI. The CDR3 is made up of 15 amino acids. Trimming removed 6 bases at V and 4 bases at J, with 15 bases between.

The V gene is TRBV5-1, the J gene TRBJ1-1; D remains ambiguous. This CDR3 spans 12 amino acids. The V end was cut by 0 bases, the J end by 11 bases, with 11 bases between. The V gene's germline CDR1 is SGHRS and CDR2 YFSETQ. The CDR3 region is CASSLVGKAAFF. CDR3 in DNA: TGCGCCAGCAGCTTGGTTGGCAAGGCGGCTTTCTTT.